The 25 T cell receptor beta chains given below trace back to one sample, sequenced in a study of PD-1 blockade in classical Hodgkin lymphoma. Assay used: immunoSEQ multiplex PCR; TCRdb lists only in-frame clones, some missing. This sample has about 43,000 clones, with approximately 70% found just once. Exposure to brentuximab vedotin varied, and each patient had relapsed following autologous stem cell transplantation. This specimen was peripheral blood mononuclear cells (PBMCs), taken before the second cycle of nivolumab. The receptor set was obtained from a human donor with classical Hodgkin lymphoma.

This clone has only one observation. The genes are TRBV7-9 and TRBJ2-1, with 8 bases aligning to TRBD2. V was clipped by 5 bases and J by 0 bases; unmatched bases: 0. CDR1 is SEHNR and CDR2 is FQNEAQ in the germline V gene (reference sequence). CDR3 length equals 14 residues. CDR3 protein: CASSRGGSYNEQFF. For the CDR3, the DNA is TGTGCCAGCAGCCGGGGGGGCTCCTACAATGAGCAGTTCTTC.

Only a few counts were recorded for this clone. Other nucleotide sequences from this sample produce the same CDR3. J is TRBJ1-2 and V is TRBV9, with D possibly matching TRBD1 (5 bases). In germline, CDR1 is SGDLS, CDR2 YYNGEE. The CDR3 runs to 15 residues. V lost 3 bases to trimming and J lost 0 bases, with 12 bases between them. This chain's CDR3 is CASSAGTGANYGYTF. The DNA for the CDR3 is TGTGCCAGCAGCGCGGGGACGGGCGCTAACTATGGCTACACCTTC.

The count of this clone is one. V is TRBV19 and J is TRBJ1-6; D remains unclear. The germline V gene has CDR1 LNHDA and CDR2 SQIVND (reference sequence). The CDR3 loop spans 17 amino acids. V shed 2 bases and J shed 4 bases, with 15 bases lying between them. This chain's CDR3 is CASSILPRANYNSPLHF. As DNA, the CDR3 is TGTGCCAGTAGTATACTACCAAGGGCCAATTATAATTCACCCCTCCACTTT.

This chain connects TRBV7-9 to TRBJ2-6; 9 bases match TRBD2. The germline V gene has CDR1 SEHNR and CDR2 FQNEAQ (reference sequence). This CDR3 has 18 amino acids. V trimming: 1 base; J trimming: 4 bases; junction bases outside the gene matches: 8. CDR3 sequence (DNA): TGTGCCAGCAGCTTAGTTGCGGGAGGGCCGAGGGGGGCCAACGTCCTGACTTTC. Translated, it gives CASSLVAGGPRGANVLTF.

The J gene is TRBJ2-5, the V gene TRBV7-3; TRBD2 aligns across 8 bases. Looked up from germline, CDR1 is SGHTA and CDR2 is FQGTGA. Losses at the gene ends were 0 bases for V and 0 bases for J; bases not matched to a gene: 3. The CDR3 covers 16 residues. The CDR3 loop reads CASSLTGREDQETQYF. The CDR3 DNA is TGTGCCAGCAGCTTAACAGGGCGGGAGGACCAAGAGACCCAGTACTTC.

This chain links TRBV29-1 with TRBJ1-1; D is ambiguous. CDR1 is SQVTM and CDR2 is ANQGSEA in the germline V gene. The CDR3 totals 16 residues. Trimming removed 2 bases from V and 8 bases from J, with 24 bases in between. The CDR3 protein is CSVELMPIGRSLEAFF. CDR3 coding DNA: TGCAGCGTTGAACTCATGCCCATTGGACGGTCTTTGGAAGCTTTCTTT.

This clone was seen only a few times. V is TRBV6-5 and J is TRBJ2-7; TRBD2 matches 7 bases. V was pared by 6 bases and J by 0 bases, with 8 bases of the junction left unmatched. Germline CDR1 and CDR2: MNHEY and SVGAGI. This CDR3 is 15 amino acids long. The CDR3 sequence: CASRSREGSSYEQYF. CDR3 sequence (DNA): TGTGCCAGCAGGTCCAGGGAGGGGAGCTCCTACGAGCAGTACTTC.

In its sample, this clone was seen a few times. V usage is TRBV2 and J usage is TRBJ2-1; D perhaps matches TRBD1 (6 bases). This CDR3 has 15 amino acids. V was cut by 3 bases and J by 0 bases, with 9 bases left in between. CDR1 is SNHLY, CDR2 FYNNEI, per germline. CDR3 sequence: CASSEDSRSYNEQFF. Written as DNA, the CDR3 is TGTGCCAGCAGTGAGGACAGTCGCTCCTACAATGAGCAGTTCTTC.

This clone has just one count. The J gene is TRBJ1-1, the V gene TRBV6-5, with a possible D match to TRBD1 (5 bases). Per the germline V gene, CDR1 is MNHEY and CDR2 is SVGAGI. The CDR3 contains 13 residues. V lost 5 bases and J 0 bases, leaving 7 bases between the germline ends. CDR3 nucleotide sequence: TGTGCCAGCAGTGACAGTGTGAACACTGAAGCTTTCTTT. It specifies CASSDSVNTEAFF.

This chain joins TRBV19 and TRBJ2-2; TRBD2 matches 8 bases. The CDR3 has 16 amino acids. The V gene's germline CDR1 is LNHDA and CDR2 SQIVND (reference sequence). Germline trimming cut 4 bases from V and 2 bases from J; bases unmatched to any gene: 6. For the CDR3, the DNA is TGTGCCAGTAGTAGATTAGCGGGGCCAAACACCGGGGAGCTGTTTTTT. It translates to CASSRLAGPNTGELFF.

The J gene is TRBJ1-2, the V gene TRBV4-1; unclear D gene. Germline V gene sequence: CDR1 MGHRA, CDR2 YSYEKL. The CDR3 is 12 amino acids. The germline V and J ends were trimmed by 1 base and 4 bases, with 4 bases remaining between them. The CDR3 reads CASSQAPYGYTF. The DNA for the CDR3 is TGCGCCAGCAGCCAAGCTCCCTATGGCTACACCTTC.

V is TRBV30 and J is TRBJ2-3; D ambiguous. CDR1 and CDR2 (germline): GTSNPN, SVGIG (reference sequence). This CDR3 has 14 amino acids. Trimming stripped 6 bases from V and 2 bases from J, with 15 bases between. CDR3 sequence (DNA): TGTGCCTGTTCAAGGGTCGGGTACACAGATACGCAGTATTTT. Translating gives CACSRVGYTDTQYF.

The chain has TRBV7-7 and TRBJ2-2; D gene ambiguous. V lost 4 bases and J 3 bases, leaving 12 bases between the germline ends. CDR1 is SSHAT, CDR2 FNYEAQ, per germline (reference sequence). The CDR3 sequence is 15 residues long. This CDR3 reads CASSSRRADTGELFF. The CDR3 nucleotides are TGTGCCAGCAGCTCGCGAAGAGCAGACACCGGGGAGCTGTTTTTT. The full variable domain, with the rest looked up from reference TRBV7-7 and TRBJ2-2, is GAGVSQSPRYKVTKRGQDVTLRCDPISSHATLYWYQQALGQGPEFLTYFNYEAQPDKSGLPSDRFSAERPEGSISTLTIQRTEQRDSAMYRCASSSRRADTGELFFGEGSRLTVL.

The V call is TRBV4-2, the J call TRBJ2-1, with 12 bases lining up with TRBD2. CDR3 length: 17 residues. The V gene's germline CDR1 is LGHNA and CDR2 YNFKEQ. V shed 1 base, J shed 6 bases, and the junction held 7 bases outside the gene matches. The CDR3: CASSQGSLAGGPNEQFF. The CDR3 bases are TGTGCCAGCAGCCAAGGGTCCCTAGCGGGAGGGCCCAATGAGCAGTTCTTC.

V gene TRBV5-1 combines with J gene TRBJ2-2, with 7 bases aligning to TRBD1. There are 14 residues in the CDR3. V was pared by 8 bases and J by 7 bases, with 11 bases of the junction left unmatched. Germline CDR1 SGHRS, CDR2 YFSETQ. The CDR3 protein is CASRTGTEGGELFF. The CDR3 DNA reads as TGCGCCAGTCGTACCGGGACAGAAGGCGGGGAGCTGTTTTTT.

V gene TRBV27 combines with J gene TRBJ2-5, with 7 nucleotides matching TRBD2. The ends lost 6 bases at V and 4 bases at J; junction bases unmatched: 8. The germline gives CDR1 MNHEY, CDR2 SMNVEV (reference sequence). The CDR3 spans 14 residues. CDR3 region: CASRGGIERETQYF. In DNA, the CDR3 is TGTGCCAGCAGGGGAGGGATAGAGAGAGAGACCCAGTACTTC.

The genes are TRBV10-3 and TRBJ2-7, with TRBD2 matching 7 bases. Germline V CDR1 and CDR2: ENHRY, SYGVKD. Trimming removed 6 bases from V and 8 bases from J; junction bases left unmatched: 10. This CDR3 has 13 residues. The CDR3 region has the DNA TGTGCCATCAGCGGAGGGAGGGATAGTAAGCAGTACTTC. Translated, it gives CAISGGRDSKQYF.

The chain employs TRBV6-4 and TRBJ2-1, with D perhaps TRBD2 (6 bases). Per the germline V gene, CDR1 is MRHNA and CDR2 is SNTAGT. Between the trimmed V and J ends, which lost 3 bases and 4 bases, there was a span of 10 bases. The CDR3 runs 14 residues. The CDR3 DNA sequence: TGTGCCAGCAGTGAGTTGGCGGGATACAATGAGCAGTTCTTC. Translating gives CASSELAGYNEQFF.

This clone showed up many times. The CDR3 sequence: CASSYGGDITEAFF. The DNA for the CDR3 is TGTGCCAGCAGTTACGGGGGGGACATTACTGAAGCTTTCTTT. This rearrangement joins TRBV6-6 to TRBJ1-1; possible D gene TRBD1, 6 bases. Trimming cost V 2 bases and J 5 bases, with 12 bases left between them. Germline assignment: CDR1 MNHNY and CDR2 SVGAGI (reference sequence). CDR3 length equals 14 residues.

The chain employs TRBV2 and TRBJ2-5, with D possibly TRBD1 on 7 matching bases. From germline, CDR1 is SNHLY and CDR2 FYNNEI. CDR3 length equals 13 residues. The germline V and J ends were trimmed by 4 bases and 5 bases, with 11 bases remaining between them. CDR3 sequence: CASSGTGGETQYF. DNA for the CDR3: TGTGCCAGCAGTGGGACAGGAGGGGAGACCCAGTACTTC.

The rearrangement links TRBV27 to TRBJ1-4, with D possibly being TRBD1 (6 bases). The CDR3 totals 19 residues. The V gene's germline CDR1 is MNHEY and CDR2 SMNVEV (reference sequence). V lost 6 bases to trimming and J lost 0 bases, with 23 bases between them. The chain's CDR3 is CASRRRARGNFATNEKLFF. CDR3 bases: TGTGCCAGCAGGAGGCGAGCCAGGGGAAACTTTGCAACTAATGAAAAACTGTTTTTT.

This chain connects TRBV5-4 to TRBJ1-1, with D possibly matching TRBD1 (5 bases). CDR1 and CDR2 from the germline V gene are SGHNT and YYREEE (reference sequence). CDR3 length: 15 residues. Trimming stripped 0 bases from V and 0 bases from J, with 9 bases between. This CDR3 reads CASSLVGRLNTEAFF. In nucleotides, the CDR3 is TGTGCCAGCAGCTTGGTGGGACGGTTGAACACTGAAGCTTTCTTT.

This sequence joins TRBV27 and TRBJ2-7; TRBD1 might be the D (5 bases). Germline loops: CDR1 MNHEY, CDR2 SMNVEV (reference sequence). Trimming took off 4 bases at V and 3 bases at J, with 10 bases between the two ends. CDR3 length equals 13 residues. As DNA, the CDR3 is TGTGCCAGCAGTTGGTCAGGGAACTACGAGCAGTACTTC. The encoded protein is CASSWSGNYEQYF.

The chain combines TRBV11-2 with TRBJ1-1; D is undetermined. From germline, CDR1 is SGHAT and CDR2 FQNNGV. CDR3 length equals 16 residues. V lost 0 bases and J lost 0, with 11 bases in between. Here the CDR3 reads CASSLDLGNMNTEAFF. In nucleotides, the CDR3 is TGTGCCAGCAGCTTAGATCTCGGAAACATGAACACTGAAGCTTTCTTT.

The chain joins TRBV5-6 to TRBJ2-7; 7 nucleotides match TRBD2. CDR1 and CDR2 from the germline V gene are SGHDT and YYEEEE. The V segment lost 3 bases and the J segment 4 bases; nucleotides outside the gene matches: 10. The length of the CDR3 is 15 residues. CDR3 coding DNA: TGTGCCAGCAGCTCCCGCCGGCTAGCGGCGTACGAGCAGTACTTC. This translates into CASSSRRLAAYEQYF.